This TCR beta chain was captured by sequencing in a study of regulatory T cells in long-lasting Graves disease. The time point here: newly diagnosed GD, antithyroid drugs for less than 3 months. RNA from PBMCs was the source of the TCR library. EDTA tubes received about 8.2 milliliters of drawn peripheral blood. This clonotype has a count of ten or more. The antigen is not known. Arm-PCR with iRepertoire HTBI primers amplified the CDR3 regions for these TCR beta libraries. The authors' processing: Identified across the samples were approximately 60 TRBV segments and over 11 TRBJ segments. TCRdb re-called the multiplex PCR reads with MiXCR, one entry per CDR3 protein. TCRdb, not the original authors, processed these V and J calls. Among 200,000 to 250,000 distinct CDR3 sequences, around 19% were seen once, and the ten largest hold over 9.5%. Findings of the study overall: Clonotypes that were public and shared totalled roughly 3,000 in persistent patients versus 800 to 1,000 in new patients.

These records were also assigned to another study, of T cells in Graves' hyperthyroidism and ophthalmopathy. This second study notes: A first-round RT-PCR of the TCR CDR3 used the HTBI primer set.

The clonotype was recovered from a woman aged 25-40 years with Graves disease. The specimen comprised peripheral blood mononuclear cells (PBMCs), sampled at new diagnosis, from a patient treated with antithyroid drugs.

CDR3 DNA: TGTGCCAGCAGCCGCGGACCCGGAGAACCCTACACCTTC. Translation: CASSRGPGEPYTF. The V call is TRBV28, the J call TRBJ1-2, with D hard to call. The CDR3 runs to 13 residues. The V and J ends lost 6 bases and 10 bases respectively, with 18 bases between them. Germline-derived CDR1 and CDR2 are MDHEN and SYDVKM.